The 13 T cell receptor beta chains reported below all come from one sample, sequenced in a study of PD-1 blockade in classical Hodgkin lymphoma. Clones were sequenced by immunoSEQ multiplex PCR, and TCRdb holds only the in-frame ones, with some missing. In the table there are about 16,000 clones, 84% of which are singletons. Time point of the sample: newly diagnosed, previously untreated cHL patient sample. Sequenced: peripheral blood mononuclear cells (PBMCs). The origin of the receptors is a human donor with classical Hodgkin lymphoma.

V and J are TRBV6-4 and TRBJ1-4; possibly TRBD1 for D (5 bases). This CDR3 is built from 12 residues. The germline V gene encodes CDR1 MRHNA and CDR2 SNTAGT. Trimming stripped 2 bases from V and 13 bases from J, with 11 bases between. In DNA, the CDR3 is TGTGCCAGCAGTGACCCGTCGGGGCGACTGTTTTTT. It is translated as CASSDPSGRLFF.

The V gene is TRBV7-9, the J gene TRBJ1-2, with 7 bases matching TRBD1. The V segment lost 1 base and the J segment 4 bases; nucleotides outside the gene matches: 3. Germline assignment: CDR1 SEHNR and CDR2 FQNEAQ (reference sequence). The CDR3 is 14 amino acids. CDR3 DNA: TGTGCCAGCAGCTTAGTTCAGGGGGGCTATGGCTACACCTTC. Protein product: CASSLVQGGYGYTF. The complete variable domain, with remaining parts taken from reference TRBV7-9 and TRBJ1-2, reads DTGVSQNPRHKITKRGQNVTFRCDPISEHNRLYWYRQTLGQGPEFLTYFQNEAQLEKSRLLSDRFSAERPKGSFSTLEIQRTEQGDSAMYLCASSLVQGGYGYTFGSGTRLTVV.

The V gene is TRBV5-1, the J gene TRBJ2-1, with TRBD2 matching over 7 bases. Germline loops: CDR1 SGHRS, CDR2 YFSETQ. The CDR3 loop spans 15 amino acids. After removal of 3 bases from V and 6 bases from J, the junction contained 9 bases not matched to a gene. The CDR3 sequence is CASSSLGGIGNEQFF. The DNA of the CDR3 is TGCGCCAGCAGCTCCCTCGGGGGGATAGGCAATGAGCAGTTCTTC.

In nucleotides, the CDR3 is TGCGCCAGCAGCCGGGACGGGGGTTCGAACGAGCAGTACTTC. This translates into CASSRDGGSNEQYF. The chain is built from TRBV5-1 and TRBJ2-7; TRBD2 is a possible D gene (6 bases). CDR3 length: 14 residues. Trimming stripped 4 bases from V and 5 bases from J, with 16 bases between. CDR1 and CDR2 (germline): SGHRS, YFSETQ.

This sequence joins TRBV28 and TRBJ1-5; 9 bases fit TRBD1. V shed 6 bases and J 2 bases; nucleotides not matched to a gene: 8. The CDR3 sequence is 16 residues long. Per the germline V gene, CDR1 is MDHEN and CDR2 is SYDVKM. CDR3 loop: CASRGTRTGGNQPQHF. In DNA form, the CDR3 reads TGTGCCAGCAGAGGGACCCGGACAGGGGGCAATCAGCCCCAGCATTTT.

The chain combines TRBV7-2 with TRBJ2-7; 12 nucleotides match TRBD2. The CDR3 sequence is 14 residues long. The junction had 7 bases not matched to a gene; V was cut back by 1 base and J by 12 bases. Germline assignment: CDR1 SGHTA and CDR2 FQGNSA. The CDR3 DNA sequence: TGTGCCAGCAGCTTAGGGCTAGCGGGAGGGGGCGCGTACTTC. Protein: CASSLGLAGGGAYF.

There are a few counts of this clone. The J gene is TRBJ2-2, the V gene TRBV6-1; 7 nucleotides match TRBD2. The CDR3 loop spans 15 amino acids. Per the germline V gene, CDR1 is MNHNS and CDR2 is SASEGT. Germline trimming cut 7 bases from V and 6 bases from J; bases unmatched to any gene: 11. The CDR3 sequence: CASIRAGEKAGELFF. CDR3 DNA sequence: TGTGCCAGCATTAGGGCGGGGGAAAAGGCCGGGGAGCTGTTTTTT.

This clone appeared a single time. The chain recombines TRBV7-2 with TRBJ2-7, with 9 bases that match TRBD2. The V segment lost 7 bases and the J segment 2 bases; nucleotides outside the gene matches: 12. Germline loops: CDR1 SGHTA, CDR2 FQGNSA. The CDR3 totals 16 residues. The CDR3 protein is CASNPGGGRAPYEQYF. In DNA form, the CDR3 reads TGTGCCAGCAACCCGGGGGGCGGGAGGGCGCCCTACGAGCAGTACTTC. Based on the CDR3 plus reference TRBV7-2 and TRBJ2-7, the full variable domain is GAGVSQSPSNKVTEKGKDVELRCDPISGHTALYWYRQSLGQGLEFLIYFQGNSAPDKSGLPSDRFSAERTGGSVSTLTIQRTQQEDSAVYLCASNPGGGRAPYEQYFGPGTRLTVT.

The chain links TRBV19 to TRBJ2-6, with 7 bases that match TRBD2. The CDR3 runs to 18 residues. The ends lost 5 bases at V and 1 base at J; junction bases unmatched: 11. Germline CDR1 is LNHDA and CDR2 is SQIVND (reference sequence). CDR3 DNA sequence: TGTGCCAGTAGTCAAGTCGCCGGGGGGTTATCTGGGGCCAACGTCCTGACTTTC. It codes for CASSQVAGGLSGANVLTF.

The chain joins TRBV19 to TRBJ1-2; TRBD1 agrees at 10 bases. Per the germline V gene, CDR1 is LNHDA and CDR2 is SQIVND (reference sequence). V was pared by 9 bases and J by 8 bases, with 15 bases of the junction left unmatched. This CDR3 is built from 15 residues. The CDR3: CASLTTGTGANGYTF. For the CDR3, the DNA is TGTGCCAGCCTTACCACCGGGACAGGGGCGAACGGCTACACCTTC.

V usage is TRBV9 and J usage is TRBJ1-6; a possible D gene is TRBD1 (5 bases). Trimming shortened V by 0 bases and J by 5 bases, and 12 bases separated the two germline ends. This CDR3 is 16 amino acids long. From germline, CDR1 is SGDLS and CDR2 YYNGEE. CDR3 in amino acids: CASSVELRGDNSPLHF. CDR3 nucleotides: TGTGCCAGCAGCGTAGAGTTAAGAGGGGATAATTCACCCCTCCACTTT. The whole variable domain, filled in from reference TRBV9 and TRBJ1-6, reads DSGVTQTPKHLITATGQRVTLRCSPRSGDLSVYWYQQSLDQGLQFLIQYYNGEERAKGNILERFSAQQFPDLHSELNLSSLELGDSALYFCASSVELRGDNSPLHFGNGTRLTVT.

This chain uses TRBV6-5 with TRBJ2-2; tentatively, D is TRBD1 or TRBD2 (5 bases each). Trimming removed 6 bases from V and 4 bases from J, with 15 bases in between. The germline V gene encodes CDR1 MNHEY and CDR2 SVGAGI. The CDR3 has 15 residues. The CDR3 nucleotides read TGTGCCAGCAGAGGCTCGGGACCCATCACCGGGGAGCTGTTTTTT. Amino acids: CASRGSGPITGELFF.

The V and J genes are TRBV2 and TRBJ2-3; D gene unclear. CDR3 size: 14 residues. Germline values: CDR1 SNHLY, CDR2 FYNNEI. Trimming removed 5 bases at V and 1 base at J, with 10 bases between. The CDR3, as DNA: TGTGCCAGCAGTAGGACGGCTGGCACAGATACGCAGTATTTT. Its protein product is CASSRTAGTDTQYF.